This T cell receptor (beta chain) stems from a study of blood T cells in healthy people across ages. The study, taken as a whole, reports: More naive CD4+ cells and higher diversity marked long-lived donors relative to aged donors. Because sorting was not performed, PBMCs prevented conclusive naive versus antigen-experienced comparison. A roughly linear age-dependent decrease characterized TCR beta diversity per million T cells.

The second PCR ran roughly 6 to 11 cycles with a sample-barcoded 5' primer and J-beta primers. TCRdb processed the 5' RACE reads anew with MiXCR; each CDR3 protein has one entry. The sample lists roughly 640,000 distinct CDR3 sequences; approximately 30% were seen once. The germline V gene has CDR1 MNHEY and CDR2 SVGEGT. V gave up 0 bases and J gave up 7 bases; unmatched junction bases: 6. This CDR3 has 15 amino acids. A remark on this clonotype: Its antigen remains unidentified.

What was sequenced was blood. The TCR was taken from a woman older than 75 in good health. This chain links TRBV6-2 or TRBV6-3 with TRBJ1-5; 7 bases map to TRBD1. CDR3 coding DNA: TGTGCCAGCAGTTACTCGACAGGGTCAGGCCAGCCCCAGCATTTT. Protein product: CASSYSTGSGQPQHF.